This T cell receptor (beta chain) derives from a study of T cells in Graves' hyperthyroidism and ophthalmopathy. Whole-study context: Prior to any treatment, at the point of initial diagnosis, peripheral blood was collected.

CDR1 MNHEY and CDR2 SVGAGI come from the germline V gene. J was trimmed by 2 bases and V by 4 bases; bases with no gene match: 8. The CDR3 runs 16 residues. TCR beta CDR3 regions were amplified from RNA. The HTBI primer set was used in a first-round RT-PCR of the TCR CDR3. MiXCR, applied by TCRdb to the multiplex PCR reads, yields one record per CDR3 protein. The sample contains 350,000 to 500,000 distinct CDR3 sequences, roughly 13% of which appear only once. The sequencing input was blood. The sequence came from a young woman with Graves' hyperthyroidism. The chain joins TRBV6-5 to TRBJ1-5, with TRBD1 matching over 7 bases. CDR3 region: CASSSTGVEGNQPQHF. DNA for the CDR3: TGTGCCAGCAGTTCAACAGGGGTGGAGGGCAATCAGCCCCAGCATTTT.